What follows are 19 T cell receptor beta chains derived from one specimen sequenced in a study of T cells after yellow fever vaccination. In TCRdb, the 5' RACE reads were re-called with MiXCR into one record per CDR3 protein. The table records 150,000 to 200,000 distinct CDR3 sequences, around 10% of them present only once. The sample was CD8+ T cells sorted from PBMCs, taken 15 days after the yellow fever booster vaccination. The receptors stem from a young man who received the YFV17D yellow fever vaccine.

This clonotype was detected a few times. V usage is TRBV9 and J usage is TRBJ2-7; tentative D call: TRBD2 (6 bases). This CDR3 has 12 residues. Looked up from germline, CDR1 is SGDLS and CDR2 is YYNGEE. Deletions cut 5 bases from V and 4 bases from J, with 10 bases between. CDR3 in amino acids: CASRTRAYEQYV. CDR3 DNA: TGTGCCAGCAGGACTAGGGCATACGAGCAGTACGTC.

The J gene is TRBJ1-1, the V gene TRBV10-2; D perhaps matches TRBD1 (5 bases). The germline V gene encodes CDR1 WSHSY and CDR2 SAAADI. Trimming left V 6 bases short and J 1 base short, with 9 bases between. CDR3 length: 13 residues. The CDR3 DNA reads as TGCGCCAGCAGGGGACCCAAGAACACTGAAGCTTTCTTT. Amino acids: CASRGPKNTEAFF.

This clonotype has only a few counts. This rearrangement joins TRBV24-1 to TRBJ2-3, with TRBD1 matching over 9 bases. Germline loops: CDR1 KGHDR, CDR2 SFDVKD. This CDR3 contains 16 residues. V was pared by 3 bases and J by 0 bases, with 3 bases of the junction left unmatched. CDR3 residues: CATSDPGTGSTDTQYF. Here the CDR3 DNA reads TGTGCCACCAGTGATCCCGGGACAGGGAGCACAGATACGCAGTATTTT.

This clonotype was counted many times. The rearrangement joins TRBV29-1 to TRBJ2-1; the D is unclear. V gave up 5 bases and J gave up 6 bases, with 11 bases separating them. Germline CDR1 reads SQVTM; CDR2 reads ANQGSEA. The CDR3 length is 12 residues. The CDR3 bases are TGCAGCGTTACCCCAGGTTCCAATGAGCAGTTCTTC. Its protein product is CSVTPGSNEQFF.

This sequence joins TRBV6-5 and TRBJ2-1, with D possibly matching TRBD1 (6 bases). Per germline, CDR1 MNHEY and CDR2 SVGAGI. V lost 2 bases and J 0 bases, leaving 11 bases between the germline ends. This CDR3 is built from 16 residues. The CDR3 DNA reads as TGTGCCAGCAGTTACCAGGGGCTGAGCTCCTACAATGAGCAGTTCTTC. It is translated as CASSYQGLSSYNEQFF.

In this sample, this clonotype turned up a few times. The chain has TRBV6-5 and TRBJ1-4, with 7 nucleotides matching TRBD1. CDR3 length: 12 residues. Losses at the gene ends were 10 bases for V and 5 bases for J; bases not matched to a gene: 4. Looked up from germline, CDR1 is MNHEY and CDR2 is SVGAGI. The CDR3 here is CATRDSNEKLFF. CDR3 nucleotides: TGTGCCACCCGGGACAGCAATGAAAAACTGTTTTTT.

This clonotype was observed a few times. The rearrangement joins TRBV7-9 to TRBJ2-2; D perhaps matches TRBD2 (5 bases). CDR1 and CDR2 from the germline V gene are SEHNR and FQNEAQ (reference sequence). The CDR3 has 16 residues. V was trimmed by 3 bases and J by 0 bases, leaving 11 bases between them. The CDR3 loop reads CASSFLRTSNTGELFF. The CDR3 coding sequence is TGTGCCAGCAGCTTTCTTCGGACTTCGAACACCGGGGAGCTGTTTTTT.

The chain is built from TRBV7-6 and TRBJ2-1, with 14 bases matching TRBD2. V was clipped by 6 bases and J by 1 base; unmatched bases: 5. This CDR3 is 17 amino acids long. Germline loops: CDR1 SGHVS, CDR2 FNYEAQ. The chain's CDR3 is CASSRRTSGGSYNEQFF. The CDR3 region has the DNA TGTGCCAGCAGTAGGAGGACTAGCGGGGGGTCCTACAATGAGCAGTTCTTC.

CDR3 residues: CASSQDAREWNYGYTF. In nucleotides, the CDR3 is TGCGCCAGCAGCCAAGATGCCAGGGAATGGAACTATGGCTACACCTTC. The chain is built from TRBV4-1 and TRBJ1-2; the D gene is possibly TRBD1 (5 bases). Germline CDR1 and CDR2: MGHRA and YSYEKL. The length of the CDR3 is 16 residues. The V end was cut by 0 bases, the J end by 2 bases, with 13 bases between.

This clonotype has only a few counts. The chain employs TRBV12-3 or TRBV12-4 and TRBJ2-5, with D maybe TRBD2 (6 bases). Trimming left V 6 bases short and J 5 bases short, with 16 bases between. This CDR3 comprises 14 residues. CDR3 nucleotides: TGTGCCAGCAGCGAGATGGGACTTCAGGAGACCCAGTACTTC. It yields the protein CASSEMGLQETQYF.

This chain joins TRBV27 and TRBJ2-2, with 7 bases matching TRBD2. CDR1 and CDR2 from the germline V gene are MNHEY and SMNVEV (reference sequence). V lost 6 bases, J lost 2 bases, and 9 bases stayed unmatched. The CDR3 sequence is 16 residues long. The DNA for the CDR3 is TGTGCCAGCAGCCCAGAGGCGGGGGTAAACACCGGGGAGCTGTTTTTT. Protein product: CASSPEAGVNTGELFF.

The table lists this clonotype with many counts. The V call is TRBV6-5, the J call TRBJ1-1; no reliable D call. Trimming left V 2 bases short and J 1 base short, with 11 bases between. This CDR3 is built from 15 residues. CDR1 MNHEY and CDR2 SVGAGI come from the germline V gene. The CDR3 here is CASSYVMTANTEAFF. The CDR3 DNA reads TGTGCCAGCAGTTACGTTATGACCGCGAACACTGAAGCTTTCTTT.

The J gene is TRBJ2-2, the V gene TRBV27; 7 bases agree with TRBD1. After removal of 3 bases from V and 4 bases from J, the junction contained 2 bases not matched to a gene. Germline V CDR1 and CDR2: MNHEY, SMNVEV (reference sequence). There are 14 residues in the CDR3. The CDR3 sequence: CASSFRQGTGELFF. The CDR3 region has the DNA TGTGCCAGCAGTTTCAGACAGGGCACCGGGGAGCTGTTTTTT.

The V call is TRBV4-1, the J call TRBJ2-1, with 11 positions matching TRBD1. Looked up from germline, CDR1 is MGHRA and CDR2 is YSYEKL. CDR3 length: 16 residues. The V and J ends lost 6 bases and 8 bases, in that order; junction bases with no gene match: 12. The DNA for the CDR3 is TGCGCCAGCAGACACGGAAGGACAGGGGGCTTCGATGAGCAGTTCTTC. Residues: CASRHGRTGGFDEQFF.

This clonotype appeared many times. This chain connects TRBV4-2 to TRBJ1-6; unclear D gene. The CDR3 totals 15 residues. The ends were cut back, 1 base at V and 11 bases at J, with 15 bases in the middle. Germline-derived CDR1 and CDR2 are LGHNA and YNFKEQ. The CDR3 here is CASSQGRAPLAPLHF. Written as DNA, the CDR3 is TGTGCCAGCAGCCAAGGGAGGGCCCCCCTAGCACCCCTCCACTTT.

The V call is TRBV7-9, the J call TRBJ2-2, with 11 positions matching TRBD1. V lost 4 bases to trimming and J lost 2 bases; unmatched junction nucleotides: 3. Per the germline V gene, CDR1 is SEHNR and CDR2 is FQNEAQ (reference sequence). The CDR3 covers 16 residues. CDR3 loop: CASSSGQGVNTGELFF. The CDR3 region has the DNA TGTGCCAGCAGCTCGGGACAGGGGGTTAACACCGGGGAGCTGTTTTTT.

This sequence joins TRBV28 and TRBJ2-5; 9 bases fit TRBD1. The germline gives CDR1 MDHEN, CDR2 SYDVKM. The CDR3 spans 17 residues. V gave up 2 bases and J gave up 0 bases; unmatched junction bases: 7. This chain's CDR3 is CASSLGLRQGDQETQYF. The CDR3, as DNA: TGTGCCAGCAGTTTAGGCCTTCGACAGGGGGACCAAGAGACCCAGTACTTC.

This clonotype appeared a few times. The chain employs TRBV5-6 and TRBJ2-4, with D unresolved. The CDR3 contains 14 residues. CDR1 is SGHDT, CDR2 YYEEEE, per germline. Trimming removed 2 bases at V and 8 bases at J, with 14 bases between. CDR3 bases: TGTGCCAGCAGCTTTAATGAAGCGTCTGACATTCAGTACTTC. Amino acids: CASSFNEASDIQYF.

This sequence joins TRBV29-1 and TRBJ1-1, with D uncertain. CDR3 length: 11 amino acids. CDR1 SQVTM and CDR2 ANQGSEA come from the germline V gene. Trimming left V 5 bases short and J 1 base short, with 5 bases between. CDR3 DNA: TGCAGCGTTCGCCCGAACACTGAAGCTTTCTTT. Translated, it gives CSVRPNTEAFF.